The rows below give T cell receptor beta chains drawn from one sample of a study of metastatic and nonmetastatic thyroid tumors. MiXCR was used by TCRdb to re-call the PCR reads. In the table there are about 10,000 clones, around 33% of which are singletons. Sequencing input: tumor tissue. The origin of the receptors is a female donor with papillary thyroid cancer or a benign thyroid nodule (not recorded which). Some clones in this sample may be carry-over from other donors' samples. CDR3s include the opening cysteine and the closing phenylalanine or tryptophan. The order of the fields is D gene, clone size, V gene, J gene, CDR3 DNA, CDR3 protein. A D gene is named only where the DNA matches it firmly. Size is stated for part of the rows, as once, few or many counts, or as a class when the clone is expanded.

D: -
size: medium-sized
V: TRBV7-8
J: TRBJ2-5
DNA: TGTGCCAGCAGCTTAGGGGGCGGGCAAGAGACCCAGTACTTC
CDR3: CASSLGGGQETQYF

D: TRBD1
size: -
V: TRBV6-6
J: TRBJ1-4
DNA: TGTGCCAGCGGTTCCGGGACAGGGAATGAAAAACTGTTTTTT
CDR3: CASGSGTGNEKLFF

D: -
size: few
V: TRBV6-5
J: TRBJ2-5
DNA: TGTGCCAGCAGTTATAGGGGGGCTCAAGAGACCCAGTACTTC
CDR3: CASSYRGAQETQYF

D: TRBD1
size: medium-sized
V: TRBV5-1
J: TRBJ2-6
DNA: TGCGCCAGCAGCAGAGGGACAGGGGTTACTGGGGCCAACGTCCTGACTTTC
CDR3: CASSRGTGVTGANVLTF

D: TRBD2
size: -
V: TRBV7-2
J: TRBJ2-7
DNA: TGTGCCAGCAGCTTAAGGCTAGCGGGAGGGGCCTACGAGCAGTACTTC
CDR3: CASSLRLAGGAYEQYF

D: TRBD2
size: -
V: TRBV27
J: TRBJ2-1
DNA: TGTGCCAACATCCTTCTAGCGGTAGGTCTCTACAATGAGCAGTTCTTC
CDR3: CANILLAVGLYNEQFF

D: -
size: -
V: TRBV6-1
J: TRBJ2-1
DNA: TGTGCCAGCAGTGAAAACTTGGATGAGCAGTTCTTC
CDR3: CASSENLDEQFF

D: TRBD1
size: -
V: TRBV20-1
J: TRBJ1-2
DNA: TGCAGTGCTAGGGGGACAGCAAACTATGGCTACACCTTC
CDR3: CSARGTANYGYTF

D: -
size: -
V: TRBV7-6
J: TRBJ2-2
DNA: TGTGCCAGCAATCAAGGCACGGGGGGCAGCACCGGGGAGCTGTTTTTT
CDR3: CASNQGTGGSTGELFF

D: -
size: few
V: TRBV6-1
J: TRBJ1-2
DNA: TGTGCCAGCAGCCTTGGATCTAACTATGGCTACACCTTC
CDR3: CASSLGSNYGYTF

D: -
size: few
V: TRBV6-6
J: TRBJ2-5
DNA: TGTGCCAGCAGTTACTCGATCCCGGGAGAGACCCAGTACTTC
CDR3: CASSYSIPGETQYF

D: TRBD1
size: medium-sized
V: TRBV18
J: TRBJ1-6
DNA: TGTGCCAGCTCACGGGAGGGACAGGGGAGTAATTCACCCCTCCACTTT
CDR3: CASSREGQGSNSPLHF

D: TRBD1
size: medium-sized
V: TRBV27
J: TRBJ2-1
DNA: TGTGCCAGCAGTTTATACCGGGACAGGGCGAATGAGCAGTTCTTC
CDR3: CASSLYRDRANEQFF

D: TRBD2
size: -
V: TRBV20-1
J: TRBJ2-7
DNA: TGCAGTGCTAGAGAGGGGACTAGCGGGAGCGGCGAGCAGTACTTC
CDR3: CSAREGTSGSGEQYF

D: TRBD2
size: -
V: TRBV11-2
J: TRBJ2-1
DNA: TGTGCCAGCAACCCCGGGACTACAGCTCCGCATGAGCAGTTCTTC
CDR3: CASNPGTTAPHEQFF

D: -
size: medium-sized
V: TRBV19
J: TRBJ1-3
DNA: TGTGCCAGTAGTATTATGGCTTCTGGAAACACCATATATTTT
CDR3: CASSIMASGNTIYF

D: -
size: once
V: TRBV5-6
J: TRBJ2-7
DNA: TGTGCCAGCACCATACAGGCCCGCCGAGCCCAGTACTTC
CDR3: CASTIQARRAQYF

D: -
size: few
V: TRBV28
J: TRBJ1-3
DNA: TGTGCCAGCAGACAGCCTGGAAACACCATATATTTT
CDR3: CASRQPGNTIYF

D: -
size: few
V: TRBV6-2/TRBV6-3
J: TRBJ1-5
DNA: TGTGCCAGCAGTCCGTGGAGAGGCCAGCCCCAGCATTTT
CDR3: CASSPWRGQPQHF

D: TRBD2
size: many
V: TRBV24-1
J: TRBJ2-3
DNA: TGTGCCACCAGTGACATAGCGGGTAGAGGCACAGATACGCAGTATTTT
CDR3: CATSDIAGRGTDTQYF

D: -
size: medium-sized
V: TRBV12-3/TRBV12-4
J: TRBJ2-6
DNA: TGTGCCAGCAGTTACTCTGGGGCCAACGTCCTGACTTTC
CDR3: CASSYSGANVLTF

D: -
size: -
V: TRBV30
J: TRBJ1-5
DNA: TGTGCCTGGAGTGTGGGAGGGGATCAGCCCCAGCATTTT
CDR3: CAWSVGGDQPQHF

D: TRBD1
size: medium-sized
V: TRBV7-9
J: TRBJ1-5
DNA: TGTGCCAGCAGCAAAGACACAGGGGTAATCGGCAATCAGCCCCAGCATTTT
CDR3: CASSKDTGVIGNQPQHF

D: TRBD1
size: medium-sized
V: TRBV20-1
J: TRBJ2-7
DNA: TGCAGTGCTTCCCCTCGGGACAGGATAACCTACGAGCAGTACTTC
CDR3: CSASPRDRITYEQYF

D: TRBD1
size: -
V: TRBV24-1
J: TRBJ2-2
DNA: TGTGCCACCAGTGGCATGACAGGGGATAGGACCGGGGAGCTGTTTTTT
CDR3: CATSGMTGDRTGELFF

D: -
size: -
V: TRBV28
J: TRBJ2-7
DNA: TGTGCCAGCAGCCTGGGACGGGCCTACGAGCAGTACTTC
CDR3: CASSLGRAYEQYF

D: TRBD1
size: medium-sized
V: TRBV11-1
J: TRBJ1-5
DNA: TGTGCCAGCAGCTTCAGACAGGGGGCAAGCAATCAGCCCCAGCATTTT
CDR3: CASSFRQGASNQPQHF

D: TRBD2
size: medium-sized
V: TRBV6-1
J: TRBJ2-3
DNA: TGTGCCAGCAGTGTTTCGAGCGGGAGGAACACAGATACGCAGTATTTT
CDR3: CASSVSSGRNTDTQYF

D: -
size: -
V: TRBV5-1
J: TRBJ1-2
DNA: TGCGCCAGCAGCTTACAGGGAGCACGGGCGGCCACCTTC
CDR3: CASSLQGARAATF

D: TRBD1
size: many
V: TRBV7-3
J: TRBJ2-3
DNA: TGTGCCAGCAGCTTAACAGCACCCGGACAGGGCCTTCGCACAGATACGCAGTATTTT
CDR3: CASSLTAPGQGLRTDTQYF

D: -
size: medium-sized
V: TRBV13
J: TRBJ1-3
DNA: TGTGCCAGCAGCCTCGGGCGGGGCGAGTTCGAGCCCTTATATTTT
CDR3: CASSLGRGEFEPLYF

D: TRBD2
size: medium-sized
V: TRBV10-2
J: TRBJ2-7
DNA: TGCGCCAGCAGCGGGACTAGCGGGAGGGCCCCCGGTGGTGAGCAGTACTTC
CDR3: CASSGTSGRAPGGEQYF

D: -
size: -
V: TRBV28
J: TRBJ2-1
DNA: TGTGCTTCCTACGGGTCCGGAAGAAATGAGCAGTTCTTC
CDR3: CASYGSGRNEQFF

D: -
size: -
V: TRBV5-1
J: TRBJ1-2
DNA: TGCTCCAGCAGCTTGGATGTCTACACCTTC
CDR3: CSSSLDVYTF

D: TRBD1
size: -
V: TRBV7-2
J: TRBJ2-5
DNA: TGTGCCAGCAGCAAGGACAGGCCGGCCAAAAACATTGAGTACTTC
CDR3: CASSKDRPAKNIEYF

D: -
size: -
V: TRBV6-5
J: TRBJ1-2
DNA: TGTGCCAGCAGTTACCGTACGGGCGGGCACTATGGCTACACCTTC
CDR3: CASSYRTGGHYGYTF